This T cell receptor (beta chain) was identified in a study of Ad26.COV2.S vaccination and SARS-CoV-2 variants. Study-wide points: People who got the vaccine had more spike-specific TCR breadth than people who got placebo. Placebo and vaccine recipients had non-spike TCR breadth that was similar.

Sequencing was performed with immunoSEQ multiplex PCR; in TCRdb, only in-frame clones are kept and a portion is missing. Among some 500,000 clones listed, roughly 89% were seen once. A remark on this clone: The antigen is unknown.

The treatment here: roughly 19 received Ad26.COV2.S at low or high dose, single or two shots; 5 received placebo; per-sample allocation not given. Sample collection was performed on day 63 after the first vaccine or placebo injection. An adult aged 18-55 years in Boston served as the donor. The CDR3 contains 18 residues. Per germline, CDR1 SNHLY and CDR2 FYNNEI. Germline trimming cut 3 bases from V and 3 bases from J; bases unmatched to any gene: 15. Material: peripheral blood, obtained in a trial of Ad26.COV2.S vaccine versus placebo. This clonotype was obtained from a person aged 18-65 years who received the Ad26.COV2.S COVID-19 vaccine or a placebo. The chain couples TRBV2 to TRBJ2-5, with 8 positions matching TRBD2. CDR3 DNA sequence: TGTGCCAGCAGTGATGGTTTAGCGGGGACTGGAGGTGAAGAGACCCAGTACTTC. This codes for CASSDGLAGTGGEETQYF. Filled out from reference TRBV2 and TRBJ2-5, the complete variable domain reads EPEVTQTPSHQVTQMGQEVILRCVPISNHLYFYWYRQILGQKVEFLVSFYNNEISEKSEIFDDQFSVERPDGSNFTLKIRSTKLEDSAMYFCASSDGLAGTGGEETQYFGPGTRLLVL.